The subject of this entry is one T cell receptor beta chain. Trimming removed 4 bases from V and 5 bases from J; junction bases left unmatched: 4. This CDR3 region has 14 residues. Germline CDR1 and CDR2: MNHNS and SASEGT. This entry comes from a study of T cell changes during pregnancy in multiple sclerosis. Assay: immunoSEQ multiplex PCR; the TCRdb copy retains only in-frame clones and omits some. The sample yields some 60,000 clones, more than 75% seen once. This receptor was taken from a female donor with multiple sclerosis, enrolled in a pregnancy study. This chain links TRBV6-1 with TRBJ1-5, with TRBD1 identical over 8 bases. The material sequenced was peripheral blood, taken in the second trimester of pregnancy. CDR3 in DNA: TGTGCCAGCAGTGGACAGGGGAGGGATCAGCCCCAGCATTTT. Its protein product is CASSGQGRDQPQHF.